This T cell receptor beta chain originates from a study of T cells expressing NK-cell markers. Study summary: One of the eight sequenced donors was seronegative, whereas the other seven were HCMV-seropositive. Notes on the study in general: Once again these clonotypes came out on top in the CD3+CD56-NKG2C+ fraction of a few donors. Specificity for HCMV among expanded NKG2C+ T cell clones was not established. As a fraction of CD8+ T cells, dominant NKG2C+ clonotypes reached about 1.0-7.0% in six donors.

One entry per CDR3 protein, without DNA, is what TCRdb gives after re-calling the 5' RACE reads. This sample contains 300,000 to 450,000 distinct CDR3 sequences. With respect to this clonotype: Its specificity is not known.

Germline CDR1 and CDR2: MDHEN and SYDVKM. The CDR3 consists of 15 residues. The clonotype comes from a man between 18 and 69 years old in good health. This rearrangement joins TRBV28 to TRBJ1-6; as DNA is missing, the TRBD1 call by TCRdb cannot be tested. What was sequenced was blood T cells: a sorted CD56 or NKG2C T cell subset, CD4+ or CD8+ T cells, or bulk PBMC T cells (not recorded which). CDR3 residues: CASSSSGTGKSPLHF.